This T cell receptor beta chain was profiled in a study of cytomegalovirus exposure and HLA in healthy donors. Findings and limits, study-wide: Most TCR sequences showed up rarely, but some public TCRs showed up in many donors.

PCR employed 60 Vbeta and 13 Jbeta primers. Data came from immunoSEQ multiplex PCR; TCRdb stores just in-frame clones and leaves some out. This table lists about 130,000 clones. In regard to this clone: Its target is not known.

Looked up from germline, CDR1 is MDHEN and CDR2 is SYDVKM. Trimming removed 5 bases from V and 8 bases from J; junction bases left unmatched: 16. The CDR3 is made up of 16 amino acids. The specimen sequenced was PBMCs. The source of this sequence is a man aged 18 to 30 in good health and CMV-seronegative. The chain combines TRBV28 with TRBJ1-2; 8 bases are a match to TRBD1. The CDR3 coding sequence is TGTGCCAGCAGTGACGGACAGGGATTGGCCGGGATCGGCTACACCTTC. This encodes CASSDGQGLAGIGYTF.